This entry is about one T cell receptor beta chain. Its cognate antigen has yet to be identified. No much larger clone is present one base from it, and per-base qualities are unavailable. Preparation of the library involved the immunoSEQ multiplex PCR assay. For the multiplex PCR, a mixture combining 60 forward primers for TCR Vbeta segments and 13 reverse primers for TCR Jbeta segments was used. The CDR3 region of rearranged TCR beta genes was amplified from genomic DNA by a multiplex PCR assay. The amplified TCR beta libraries were sequenced on the Illumina HiSeq System as 87-base-pair reads. The source study handled its data this way. Across the 670 or so repertoires, a later analysis counted roughly 84 million unique TCR beta chains, roughly 11 million of which were shared by at least two donors. Raw reads were error-corrected and collapsed into unique sequences by a nearest-neighbor algorithm in which closely related sequences were merged to remove PCR and sequencing errors. Alignment of CDR3 sequences to IMGT reference sequences was used to assign V, D and J gene segments. For a sequence to be retained, a match of at least six nucleotides was required to both a V gene segment and a J gene segment. A rearrangement counted as productive if the CDR3 had no stop codons and remained in frame with V and J, and every other rearrangement counted as non-productive. Following IMGT convention, CDR3 was defined as the stretch from the second conserved V-encoded cysteine up to the conserved J-encoded phenylalanine. The earlier analysis of about 500 of the donors excluded sequences that lacked an unambiguous match to a single V gene segment. In an earlier analysis of some 590 of the donors, a V segment was called functional when productive rearrangements were above 56.7%, and segregating when the standard deviation between donors exceeded 5%. To diagnose cytomegalovirus status from the catalog of TCR beta chain sequences, a statistical classification framework was built. V and J gene assignment, in a later analysis, came from comparing TCR nucleotide sequences with IMGT/GENE-DB human TR gene sequences. Using the TCRdist pipeline, a later analysis assigned CDR3 sequences along with most-parsimonious VDJ recombination scenarios. A later analysis defined each TCR beta chain by its CDR3 amino acid sequence plus V-gene family, and excluded reads lacking a unique V-gene family. As a way to deal with suspected cross-contamination and a sequencing artifact, a later analysis dropped roughly 600 nucleotide sequences that were highly shared and had low generation probability. In a later analysis, a clonal expansion index for each public chain was calculated from normalized within-repertoire ranks of inferred template counts. In a later analysis, generation probabilities were computed using a VDJ recombination model fitted to out-of-frame rearrangements, and the results were checked against IGoR. In a later analysis, hypergeometric tests were used to score TCR-TCR, TCR-HLA and TCR-CMV co-occurrence, with a repertoire-size bias correction applied to TCR pairs. To estimate false discovery rates, a later analysis permuted the HLA or CMV assignments 20 times. In a later analysis, co-occurring TCRs were grouped using DBSCAN, and TCRdist sequence similarity was added for clustering within HLA-allele-positive subsets. For co-occurrence clustering, repertoires with fewer than 30,000 or more than 120,000 public chains were excluded, along with five repertoires with anomalous nucleotide sharing. This is the immuneACCESS table as TCRdb keeps it, with only in-frame sequences that have V and J called. A part of the clones is gone; compared with another copy, unresolved V genes explain less than half, and the rest is unexplained. V and J calls and clone size are copied from that table; D and trimming were computed from the DNA. The sample has 250,000 to 350,000 clones on record, just over 85% of them singletons. 3% to 4% of the sample is held by the ten biggest clonotypes.

These data originate in a study of cytomegalovirus exposure and HLA in healthy donors (dated by TCRdb to the late 2010s). As for the study more broadly: An earlier analysis of about 530 of the donors reported about 260 Gb of sequence data and 117 million unique TCR beta sequences obtained from about 200 million T cells. An early release covering about 600 HLA-typed donors comprised 250 to 350 gigabases of sequencing data and 85 million or so unique TCR sequences. The genetic ancestry cluster associated with self-reported Caucasian donors included about 81% of the roughly 360 genotyped donors. The aim of the study was to test whether cataloging public T cell receptors could identify signatures of past pathogen exposure. The study profiled the T cell repertoires of more than 500 subjects by immunosequencing and related them to cytomegalovirus serostatus. Along with the roughly 710-subject first cohort, a separate validation cohort of over a hundred different subjects was used. To predict cytomegalovirus infection status, the study combined high-throughput TCR immunosequencing, statistical association of individual TCRs with disease status, and machine learning. In a later analysis, previously published TCR beta repertoires from 600 to 850 donors were re-analyzed and high-resolution HLA genotyping was added so that TCR occurrence patterns could be studied. Rather than using new phenotypic data, the later analysis identified candidate immune exposures from TCR beta sequences and from how often those sequences occurred across donors. To decide whether each TCR beta V gene segment behaved as functional or pseudogenic, an earlier analysis of 587 of the donors relied on high-throughput TCR beta sequencing. Donor age, sex, ethnicity and CMV serostatus were collected together with the repertoire data. A later genetic analysis took genome-wide SNP genotypes for about three fifths of the 666 donors and used that subset as a discovery cohort. Every discovery cohort repertoire had been produced on one sequencing platform. Both class I and class II loci were covered by HLA typing, at four-digit resolution. Typing coverage varied by locus: about 629-630 donors for A, B, C, DRB1 and DQB1; more than 500 for DQA1; about 570 for DPA1; 400 to 480 for DPB1. Four or five DR-DQ haplotypes were handled as single units for association and clustering, since linkage in the cohort was strong. On average, about 240,000 unique TCR beta nucleotide sequences were sequenced per donor among 398 genotyped donors of the cohort, with 15% to 20% of those sequences being non-productive.

Overall study outcomes, separate from this receptor: Across donors, most TCR sequences were observed very rarely, whereas some public TCRs were present in many individuals. This cohort had only TCR beta chains sequenced, and the lack of alpha or paired-chain data limited which features could be detected. The earlier analysis of 587 of the donors excluded 15 to 20 rarely observed V segments, including chromosome 9 orphons, because counts were too low. In the study, around 150 TCR beta chains were listed as associated with cytomegalovirus. A further reported finding was that TCR beta sequences accurately predicted the HLA-A and HLA-B alleles for most subjects in the first cohort. In a later analysis, the rate of TCR association differed among HLA loci, with DRB1 alleles having the most associated TCRs and HLA-C alleles having the fewest. A later genetic analysis associated a missense DCLRE1C variant with V-gene and J-gene trimming of TCR beta chains, and an independent cohort replicated the association. An earlier analysis of around 500 of the donors showed that most TCR beta V segments appeared in productive rearrangements either about 87% or about 30% of the time, which broadly matched IMGT annotations. Sequencing depth was assumed to be roughly uniform across donors in the presence/absence analyses, though that assumption may not hold. When HLA alleles, especially DR and DQ, strongly co-occurred, TCR associations were difficult to assign to individual alleles. The authors suggested that the approach could potentially be extended to other disease states and immunological phenotypes. According to a later analysis, most CMV-associated TCR beta chains appeared to be HLA-restricted, and the HLA associations seemed to be driven largely by CMV exposure. A few of the identified cytomegalovirus-associated TCR beta chains were confirmed in vitro to be specific for cytomegalovirus antigens. A later analysis reported that several top co-occurrence clusters appeared linked to parvovirus B19, influenza, CMV and Epstein-Barr virus. A group of highly shared sequence variants was considered likely to be a technical artifact of the sequencing pipeline. Because HLA typing was missing for some donors at each locus, association tests included only the typed subset. Because the 87-base-pair reads could not distinguish some IMGT-functional V segments, including TRBV6-2 and TRBV6-3, those segments were excluded. Cytomegalovirus status was reported to be diagnosed by the classifier with high specificity and sensitivity in both the original and validation cohorts. According to a later genetic analysis, donors in an Asian-associated ancestry cluster had fewer N-insertions in productive TCRs than the approximately 630-donor mean. Immune exposure information for the cohort was limited to CMV serostatus. A later analysis associated approximately 17,000 TCR beta sequences with specific HLA alleles at a false discovery rate of 0.05. Linkage disequilibrium might explain the correlated functional status among segregating V segments, but an unknown experimental factor could not be ruled out. In a later analysis, HLA-associated TCR beta chains were found to be more clonally expanded and to have lower generation probabilities than equally common non-associated chains.

There are 12 amino acids in the CDR3, from cysteine to phenylalanine inclusive. CDR3 DNA only is kept here, 36 bases in frame from base 1. Taken from the germline V gene, the CDR1 and CDR2 loops are SGHNT and YENEEA. The V and J ends are trimmed by 5 bases and 5 bases, leaving 9 bases between them. The cohort consisted of approximately 670 healthy bone marrow donors. Cohort members were all nominally healthy when sampled, although unrecorded immune exposures were likely present. The donor was CMV seropositive and was included in the group of 250 to 350 seropositive cohort members. A peripheral blood sample was provided by each donor, and peripheral blood mononuclear cells were used for TCR beta sequencing. The Qiagen DNeasy Blood Extraction Kit was used to extract genomic DNA from the blood cell samples.

The source of this sequence is a man aged 35-49 years in good health and CMV-seropositive. The rearrangement joined TRBV11-3 to TRBJ1-1; TRBD1 is a weak D gene call, 5 bases matching. Sequenced input: PBMCs. The CDR3 has the sequence CASSAGGTEAFF. The sequenced DNA: TGTGCCAGCAGCGCCGGGGGGACTGAAGCTTTCTTT.